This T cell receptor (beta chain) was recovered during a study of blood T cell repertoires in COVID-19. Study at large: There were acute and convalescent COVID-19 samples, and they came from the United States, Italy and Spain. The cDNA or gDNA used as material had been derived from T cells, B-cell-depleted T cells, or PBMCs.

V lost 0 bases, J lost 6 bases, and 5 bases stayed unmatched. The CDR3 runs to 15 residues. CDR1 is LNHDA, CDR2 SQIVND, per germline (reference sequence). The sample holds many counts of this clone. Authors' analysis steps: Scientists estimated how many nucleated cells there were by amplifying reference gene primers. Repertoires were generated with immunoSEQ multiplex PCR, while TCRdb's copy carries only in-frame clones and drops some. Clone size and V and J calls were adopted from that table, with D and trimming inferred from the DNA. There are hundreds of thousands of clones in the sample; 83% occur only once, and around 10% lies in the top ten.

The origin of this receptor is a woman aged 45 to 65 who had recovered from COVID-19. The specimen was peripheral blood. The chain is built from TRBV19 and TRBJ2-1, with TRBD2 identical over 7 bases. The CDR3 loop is CASSIDAGAFNEQFF. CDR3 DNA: TGTGCCAGTAGTATAGATGCGGGAGCCTTCAATGAGCAGTTCTTC.